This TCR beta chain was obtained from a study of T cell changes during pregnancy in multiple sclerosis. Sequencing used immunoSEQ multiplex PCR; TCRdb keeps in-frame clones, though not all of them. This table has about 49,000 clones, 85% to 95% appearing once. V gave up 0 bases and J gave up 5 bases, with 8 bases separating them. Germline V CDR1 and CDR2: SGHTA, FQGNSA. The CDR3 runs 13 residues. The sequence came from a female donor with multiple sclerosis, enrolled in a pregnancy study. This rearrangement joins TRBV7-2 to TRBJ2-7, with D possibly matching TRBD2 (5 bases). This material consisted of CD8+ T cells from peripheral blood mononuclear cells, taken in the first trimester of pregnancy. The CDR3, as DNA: TGTGCCAGCAGCTTAGCGGGAGCACACGAGCAGTACTTC. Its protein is CASSLAGAHEQYF.